The 17 T cell receptor beta chains presented below share a single source sample, sequenced in a study of pediatric ulcerative colitis. One to two pinch biopsies were taken from the rectum during colonoscopy. Here immunoSEQ multiplex PCR was the method, and the copy in TCRdb shows in-frame clones only, minus some. The sample lists tens of thousands of clones; less than 80% were seen once. Sequenced sample: gut tissue. All receptors come from a boy between 10 and 17 years old with moderate ulcerative colitis.

Only a few counts were recorded for this clone. CDR3 nucleotide sequence: TGTGCCAGCAGCTTCCGTGGGATCGGTGAAAAACTGTTTTTT. It codes for CASSFRGIGEKLFF. J is TRBJ1-4 and V is TRBV5-5; D not certain. CDR3 length: 14 amino acids. The ends were cut back, 2 bases at V and 7 bases at J, with 12 bases in the middle. Germline V gene sequence: CDR1 SGHKS, CDR2 YYEKEE (reference sequence).

The gene calls are TRBV11-3 and TRBJ1-1, with no clear D. The germline gives CDR1 SGHNT, CDR2 YENEEA. The V end was cut by 5 bases, the J end by 2 bases, with 18 bases between. The CDR3 spans 16 residues. The CDR3 loop is CASSPPTRLGNTEAFF. CDR3 nucleotides: TGTGCCAGCAGCCCCCCGACAAGGTTGGGCAACACTGAAGCTTTCTTT.

This chain uses TRBV28 with TRBJ1-1; unclear D gene. This CDR3 has 16 amino acids. The V gene lost 6 bases and the J gene lost 1 base, with 18 bases spanning the gap. Germline V gives CDR1 MDHEN, CDR2 SYDVKM. The CDR3, as DNA: TGTGCCAGCAGCCGGATTTGGGGAAGGGAGAACACTGAAGCTTTCTTT. This translates into CASSRIWGRENTEAFF.

V is TRBV9 and J is TRBJ1-4; D remains ambiguous. Germline CDR1 and CDR2: SGDLS and YYNGEE. The V gene lost 3 bases and the J gene lost 4 bases, with 13 bases spanning the gap. This CDR3 contains 15 residues. The CDR3 here is CASSGDYTSNEKLFF. CDR3 sequence (DNA): TGTGCCAGCAGCGGCGACTATACCAGTAATGAAAAACTGTTTTTT.

This rearrangement joins TRBV7-6 to TRBJ2-3; TRBD2 matches at 14 bases. Losses at the gene ends were 1 base for V and 4 bases for J; bases not matched to a gene: 7. The germline gives CDR1 SGHVS, CDR2 FNYEAQ. The CDR3 consists of 18 residues. The CDR3 protein is CASSLESPGLAGADTQYF. The CDR3 DNA is TGTGCCAGCAGCTTAGAGTCCCCGGGACTAGCGGGGGCAGATACGCAGTATTTT.

This clone was seen a handful of times. The rearrangement uses TRBV5-6 and TRBJ2-3; 7 nucleotides agree with TRBD2. The CDR3 covers 16 residues. CDR1 is SGHDT, CDR2 YYEEEE, per germline. Losses at the gene ends were 2 bases for V and 6 bases for J; bases not matched to a gene: 12. The CDR3 coding sequence is TGTGCCAGCAGCTTTGAGCGGGGTCGTTTCCACGATACGCAGTATTTT. Protein sequence: CASSFERGRFHDTQYF.

This chain links TRBV10-3 with TRBJ2-5, with a tentative D call TRBD1 (5 bases). Germline CDR1 is ENHRY and CDR2 is SYGVKD. The CDR3 runs to 15 residues. Trimming stripped 3 bases from V and 0 bases from J, with 11 bases between. Written as DNA, the CDR3 is TGTGCCATCAGTGATCCTCGGACAAACCAAGAGACCCAGTACTTC. The encoded protein is CAISDPRTNQETQYF.

The V call is TRBV6-6, the J call TRBJ2-2; 8 nucleotides line up with TRBD2. V was clipped by 0 bases and J by 0 bases; unmatched bases: 0. CDR1 is MNHNY and CDR2 is SVGAGI in the germline V gene (reference sequence). CDR3 length: 16 amino acids. The CDR3 DNA reads as TGTGCCAGCAGTTACTCGGGACTAGCGAACACCGGGGAGCTGTTTTTT. This encodes CASSYSGLANTGELFF.

V usage is TRBV5-6 and J usage is TRBJ1-6; no firm D call. Germline V gene sequence: CDR1 SGHDT, CDR2 YYEEEE. The CDR3 is 13 amino acids. The ends were cut back, 7 bases at V and 0 bases at J, with 5 bases in the middle. The CDR3 DNA reads TGTGCCAGCCGCAGCTCCTATAATTCACCCCTCCACTTT. It encodes CASRSSYNSPLHF.

The rearrangement joins TRBV28 to TRBJ2-1, with 8 bases that match TRBD2. This CDR3 contains 15 residues. Germline loops: CDR1 MDHEN, CDR2 SYDVKM. V shed 4 bases and J 6 bases; nucleotides not matched to a gene: 8. CDR3 residues: CASSSAPGGVNEQFF. CDR3 bases: TGTGCCAGCAGTTCAGCGCCCGGGGGGGTCAATGAGCAGTTCTTC.

The chain uses TRBV13 and TRBJ2-7, with TRBD2 identical over 8 bases. Germline V gene sequence: CDR1 PRHDT, CDR2 FYEKMQ (reference sequence). The CDR3 length is 14 residues. V lost 8 bases, J lost 3 bases, and 9 bases stayed unmatched. The CDR3 here is CASQGAGGRYEQYF. For the CDR3, the DNA is TGTGCCAGCCAGGGCGCGGGAGGCCGCTACGAGCAGTACTTC.

This clone was observed a handful of times. V usage is TRBV18 and J usage is TRBJ2-1; 7 bases are a match to TRBD1. CDR3 size: 15 residues. V dropped 5 bases and J dropped 0; count of bases not matched to a gene: 4. Germline V CDR1 and CDR2: KGHSH, LQKENI. For the CDR3, the DNA is TGTGCCAGCTCAGACAGGGTGAGCTCCTACAATGAGCAGTTCTTC. This translates into CASSDRVSSYNEQFF.

This sequence joins TRBV27 and TRBJ2-1; D is possibly TRBD1 (6 bases). Germline V lookup: CDR1 MNHEY, CDR2 SMNVEV (reference sequence). Trimming took 5 bases from V and 6 from J, leaving 8 bases between them. The CDR3 contains 12 residues. For the CDR3, the DNA is TGTGCCAGCAGTCACAGGGTCAATGAGCAGTTCTTC. It codes for CASSHRVNEQFF.

This clone turned up a few times. The chain is built from TRBV5-4 and TRBJ1-2, with no clear D. Trimming took 3 bases from V and 4 from J, leaving 4 bases between them. The CDR3 totals 11 residues. Germline assignment: CDR1 SGHNT and CDR2 YYREEE (reference sequence). DNA of the CDR3: TGTGCCAGCAGCTCCGCCTATGGCTACACCTTC. It is translated as CASSSAYGYTF. The entire variable domain, with the rest obtained from reference TRBV5-4 and TRBJ1-2, is as follows: ETGVTQSPTHLIKTRGQQVTLRCSSQSGHNTVSWYQQALGQGPQFIFQYYREEENGRGNFPPRFSGLQFPNYSSELNVNALELDDSALYLCASSSAYGYTFGSGTRLTVV.

The chain has TRBV29-1 and TRBJ2-5; D uncertain. Trimming took 1 base from V and 2 from J, leaving 14 bases between them. This CDR3 comprises 15 residues. Germline CDR1 SQVTM, CDR2 ANQGSEA. In nucleotides, the CDR3 is TGCAGCGTTGAAGGGCACCTAGGGAAGCAAGAGACCCAGTACTTC. Its translation is CSVEGHLGKQETQYF.

V gene TRBV7-3 combines with J gene TRBJ1-2, with 7 bases matching TRBD1. CDR1 is SGHTA, CDR2 FQGTGA, per germline. The CDR3 extends over 15 amino acids. The junction had 8 bases not matched to a gene; V was cut back by 5 bases and J by 2 bases. Here the CDR3 reads CASSPLPGQNYGYTF. The CDR3 DNA reads TGTGCCAGCAGCCCACTGCCGGGACAGAACTATGGCTACACCTTC.

V usage is TRBV29-1 and J usage is TRBJ2-1; 11 bases map to TRBD2. Per germline, CDR1 SQVTM and CDR2 ANQGSEA. This CDR3 region has 15 residues. The ends lost 7 bases at V and 4 bases at J; junction bases unmatched: 9. The CDR3 region is CSAQPGLAVYNEQFF. The CDR3 DNA is TGCAGCGCCCAACCGGGACTAGCGGTTTACAATGAGCAGTTCTTC.